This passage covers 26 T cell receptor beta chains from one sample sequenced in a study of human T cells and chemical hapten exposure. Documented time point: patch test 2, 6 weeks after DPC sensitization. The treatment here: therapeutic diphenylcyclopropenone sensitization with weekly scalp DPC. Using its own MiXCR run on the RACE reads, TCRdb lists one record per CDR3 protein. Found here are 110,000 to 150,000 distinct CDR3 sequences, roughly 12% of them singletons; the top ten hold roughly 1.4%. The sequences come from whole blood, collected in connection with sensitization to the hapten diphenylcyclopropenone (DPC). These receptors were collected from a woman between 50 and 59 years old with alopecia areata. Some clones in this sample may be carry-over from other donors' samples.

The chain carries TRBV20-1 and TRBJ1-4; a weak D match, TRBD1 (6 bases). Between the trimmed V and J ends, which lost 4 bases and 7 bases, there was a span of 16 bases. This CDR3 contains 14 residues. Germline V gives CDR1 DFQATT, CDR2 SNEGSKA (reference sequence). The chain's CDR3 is CSAIRRDTTEKLFF. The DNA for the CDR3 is TGCAGTGCTATAAGGCGGGACACCACTGAAAAACTGTTTTTT.

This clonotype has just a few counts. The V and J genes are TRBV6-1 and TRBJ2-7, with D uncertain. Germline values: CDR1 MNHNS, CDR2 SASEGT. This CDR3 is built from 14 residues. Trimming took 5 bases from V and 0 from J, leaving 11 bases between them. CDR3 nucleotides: TGTGCCAGCAGTCATCTTCGCAGCTCCTACGAGCAGTACTTC. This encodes CASSHLRSSYEQYF.

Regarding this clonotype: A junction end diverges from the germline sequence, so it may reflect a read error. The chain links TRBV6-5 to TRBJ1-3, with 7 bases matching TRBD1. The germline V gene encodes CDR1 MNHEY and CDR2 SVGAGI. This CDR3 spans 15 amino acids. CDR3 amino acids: CASSRQGSSENTIYF. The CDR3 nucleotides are TGTGCCAGCAGTCGACAGGGTTCCTCTGAAAACACCATATATTTT.

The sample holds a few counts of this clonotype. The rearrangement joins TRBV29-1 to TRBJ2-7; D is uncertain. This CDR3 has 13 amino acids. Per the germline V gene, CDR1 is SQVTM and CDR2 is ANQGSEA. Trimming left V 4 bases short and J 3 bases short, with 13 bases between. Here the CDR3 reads CSVGNSPDYEQYF. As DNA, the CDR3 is TGCAGCGTTGGAAACAGTCCTGACTACGAGCAGTACTTC.

CDR3 bases: TGTGCCACCAGCAGAGATAGGCAGGGAGGCGGCGGCTACACCTTC. Protein product: CATSRDRQGGGGYTF. This chain joins TRBV15 and TRBJ1-2; TRBD1 might be the D (5 bases). The CDR3 is 15 amino acids. Germline CDR1 reads LNHNV; CDR2 reads YYDKDF (reference sequence). The V and J ends lost 0 bases and 8 bases respectively, with 16 bases between them. The full variable domain, its missing parts supplied by reference TRBV15 and TRBJ1-2, is DAMVIQNPRYQVTQFGKPVTLSCSQTLNHNVMYWYQQKSSQAPKLLFHYYDKDFNNEADTPDNFQSRRPNTSFCFLDIRSPGLGDTAMYLCATSRDRQGGGGYTFGSGTRLTVV.

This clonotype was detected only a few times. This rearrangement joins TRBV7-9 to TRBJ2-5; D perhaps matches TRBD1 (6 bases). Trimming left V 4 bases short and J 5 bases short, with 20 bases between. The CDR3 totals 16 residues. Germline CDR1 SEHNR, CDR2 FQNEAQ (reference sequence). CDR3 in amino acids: CASSSTGTPRSETQYF. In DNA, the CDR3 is TGTGCCAGCAGCTCAACTGGGACACCCCGATCGGAGACCCAGTACTTC. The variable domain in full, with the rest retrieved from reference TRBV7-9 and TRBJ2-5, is DTGVSQNPRHKITKRGQNVTFRCDPISEHNRLYWYRQTLGQGPEFLTYFQNEAQLEKSRLLSDRFSAERPKGSFSTLEIQRTEQGDSAMYLCASSSTGTPRSETQYFGPGTRLLVL.

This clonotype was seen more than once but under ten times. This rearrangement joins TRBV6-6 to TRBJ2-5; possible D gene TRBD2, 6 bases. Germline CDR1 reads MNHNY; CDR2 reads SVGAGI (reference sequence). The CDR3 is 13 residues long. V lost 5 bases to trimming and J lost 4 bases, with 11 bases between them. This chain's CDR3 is CASSPGLSETQYF. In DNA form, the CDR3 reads TGTGCCAGCAGTCCGGGACTCTCAGAGACCCAGTACTTC.

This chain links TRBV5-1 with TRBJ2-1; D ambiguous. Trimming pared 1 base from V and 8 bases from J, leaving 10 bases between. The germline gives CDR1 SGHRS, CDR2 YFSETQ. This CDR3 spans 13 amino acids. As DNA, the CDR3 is TGCGCCAGCAGCTTGATTCTGGACGATGAGCAGTTCTTC. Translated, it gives CASSLILDDEQFF.

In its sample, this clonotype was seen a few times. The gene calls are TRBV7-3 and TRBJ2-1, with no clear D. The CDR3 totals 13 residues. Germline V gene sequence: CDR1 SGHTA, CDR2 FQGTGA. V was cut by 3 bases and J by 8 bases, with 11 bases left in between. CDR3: CASSFVDGYEQFF. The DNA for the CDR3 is TGTGCCAGCAGCTTCGTTGACGGATATGAGCAGTTCTTC.

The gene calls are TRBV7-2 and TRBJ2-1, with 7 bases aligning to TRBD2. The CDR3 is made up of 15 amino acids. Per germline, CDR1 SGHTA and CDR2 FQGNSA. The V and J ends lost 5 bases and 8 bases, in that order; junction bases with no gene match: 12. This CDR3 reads CASSLGGGSWDEQFF. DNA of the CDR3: TGTGCCAGCAGCCTTGGGGGGGGTAGCTGGGATGAGCAGTTCTTC.

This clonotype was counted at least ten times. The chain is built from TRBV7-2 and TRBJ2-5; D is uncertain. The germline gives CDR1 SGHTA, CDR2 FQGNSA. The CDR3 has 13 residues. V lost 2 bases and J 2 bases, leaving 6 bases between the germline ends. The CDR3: CASSLYSQETQYF. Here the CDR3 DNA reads TGTGCCAGCAGCTTATACAGTCAAGAGACCCAGTACTTC.

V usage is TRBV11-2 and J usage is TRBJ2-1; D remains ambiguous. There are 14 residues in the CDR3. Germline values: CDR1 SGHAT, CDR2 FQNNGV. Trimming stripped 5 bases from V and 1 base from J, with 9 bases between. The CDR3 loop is CASSLPQSYNEQFF. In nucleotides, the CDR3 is TGTGCCAGCAGCCTTCCCCAGTCCTACAATGAGCAGTTCTTC. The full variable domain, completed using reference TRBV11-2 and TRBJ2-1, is EAGVAQSPRYKIIEKRQSVAFWCNPISGHATLYWYQQILGQGPKLLIQFQNNGVVDDSQLPKDRFSAERLKGVDSTLKIQPAKLEDSAVYLCASSLPQSYNEQFFGPGTRLTVL.

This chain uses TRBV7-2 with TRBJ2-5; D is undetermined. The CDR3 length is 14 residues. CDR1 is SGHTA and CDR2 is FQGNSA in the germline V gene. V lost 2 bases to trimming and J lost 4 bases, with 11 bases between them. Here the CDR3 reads CASSLSPSVETQYF. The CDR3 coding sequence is TGTGCCAGCAGCTTATCCCCCAGCGTAGAGACCCAGTACTTC.

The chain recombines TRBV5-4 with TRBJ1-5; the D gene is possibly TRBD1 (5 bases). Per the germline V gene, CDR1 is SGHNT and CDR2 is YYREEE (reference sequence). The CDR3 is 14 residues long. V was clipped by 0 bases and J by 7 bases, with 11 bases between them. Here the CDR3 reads CASSLGGVGQPQHF. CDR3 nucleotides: TGTGCCAGCAGCTTGGGAGGGGTCGGACAGCCCCAGCATTTT. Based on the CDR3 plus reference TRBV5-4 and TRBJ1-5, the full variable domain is ETGVTQSPTHLIKTRGQQVTLRCSSQSGHNTVSWYQQALGQGPQFIFQYYREEENGRGNFPPRFSGLQFPNYSSELNVNALELDDSALYLCASSLGGVGQPQHFGDGTRLSIL.

CDR3 bases: TGCAGTGCTAGAGATGTCAGGGCGAACACTGAAGCTTTCTTT. Translating gives CSARDVRANTEAFF. The chain carries TRBV20-1 and TRBJ1-1; tentatively, D is TRBD1 (5 bases). The CDR3 is made up of 14 amino acids. Germline CDR1 DFQATT, CDR2 SNEGSKA (reference sequence). Trimming pared 0 bases from V and 1 base from J, leaving 9 bases between.

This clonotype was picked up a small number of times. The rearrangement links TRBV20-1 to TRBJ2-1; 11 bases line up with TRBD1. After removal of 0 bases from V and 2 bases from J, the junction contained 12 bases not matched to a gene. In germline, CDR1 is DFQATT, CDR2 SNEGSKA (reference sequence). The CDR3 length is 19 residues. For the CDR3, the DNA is TGCAGTGCTAGAGACCCGGGACAGGGGGTAGCGGGAGCCTACAATGAGCAGTTCTTC. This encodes CSARDPGQGVAGAYNEQFF.

In DNA, the CDR3 is TGTGCCAGCAGCGTAGCGGCTAGAAGGGACAATGAGCAGTTCTTC. Protein product: CASSVAARRDNEQFF. The chain employs TRBV9 and TRBJ2-1; D gene uncertain. CDR1 is SGDLS, CDR2 YYNGEE, per germline. The V end lost 0 bases, the J end lost 5 bases, and 12 bases lay between the germline ends. The CDR3 spans 15 residues.

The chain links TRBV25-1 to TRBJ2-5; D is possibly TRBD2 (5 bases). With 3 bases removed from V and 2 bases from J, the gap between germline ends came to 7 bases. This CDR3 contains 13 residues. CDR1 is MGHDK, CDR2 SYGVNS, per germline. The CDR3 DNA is TGTGCCAGCAGTGAGTCGGGGCAAGAGACCCAGTACTTC. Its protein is CASSESGQETQYF.

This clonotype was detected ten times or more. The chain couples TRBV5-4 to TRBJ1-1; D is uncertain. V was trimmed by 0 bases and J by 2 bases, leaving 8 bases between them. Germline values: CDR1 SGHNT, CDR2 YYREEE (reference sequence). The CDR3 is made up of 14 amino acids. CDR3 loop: CASSLDPINTEAFF. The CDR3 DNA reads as TGTGCCAGCAGCTTGGATCCCATCAACACTGAAGCTTTCTTT.

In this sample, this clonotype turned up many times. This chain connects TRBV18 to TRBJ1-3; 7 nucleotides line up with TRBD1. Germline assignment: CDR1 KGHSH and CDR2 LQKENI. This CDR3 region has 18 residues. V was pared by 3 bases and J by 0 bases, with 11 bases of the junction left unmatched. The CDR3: CASSPRTRDSGSGNTIYF. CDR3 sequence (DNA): TGTGCCAGCTCACCTAGGACCCGGGACAGCGGCTCTGGAAACACCATATATTTT.

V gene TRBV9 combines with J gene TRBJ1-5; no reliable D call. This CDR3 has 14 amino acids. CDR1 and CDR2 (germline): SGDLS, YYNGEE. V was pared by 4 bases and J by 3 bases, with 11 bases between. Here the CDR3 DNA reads TGTGCCAGCAGCCCTTTAAAGGACAATCAGCCCCAGCATTTT. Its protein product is CASSPLKDNQPQHF.

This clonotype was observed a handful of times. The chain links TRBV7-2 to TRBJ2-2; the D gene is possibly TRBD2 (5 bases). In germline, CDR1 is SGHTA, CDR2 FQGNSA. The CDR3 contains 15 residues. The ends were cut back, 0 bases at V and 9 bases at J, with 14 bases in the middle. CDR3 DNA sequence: TGTGCCAGCAGCTTAGCGCGTGGTAGCGCGCGGGAGCTGTTTTTT. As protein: CASSLARGSARELFF.

Here the CDR3 DNA reads TGTGCCACCAGTGATGCAGGGGACGGAAACTATGGCTACACCTTC. Translated, it gives CATSDAGDGNYGYTF. This chain links TRBV24-1 with TRBJ1-2; perhaps TRBD1 as D (6 bases). CDR1 is KGHDR, CDR2 SFDVKD, per germline. V was trimmed by 3 bases and J by 2 bases, leaving 12 bases between them. The CDR3 is 15 amino acids.

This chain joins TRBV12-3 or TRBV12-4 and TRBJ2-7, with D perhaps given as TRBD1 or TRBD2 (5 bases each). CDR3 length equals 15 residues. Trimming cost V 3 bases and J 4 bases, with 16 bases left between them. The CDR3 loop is CASSFGPGREYEQYF. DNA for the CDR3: TGTGCCAGCAGTTTCGGGCCGGGACGAGAATACGAGCAGTACTTC.

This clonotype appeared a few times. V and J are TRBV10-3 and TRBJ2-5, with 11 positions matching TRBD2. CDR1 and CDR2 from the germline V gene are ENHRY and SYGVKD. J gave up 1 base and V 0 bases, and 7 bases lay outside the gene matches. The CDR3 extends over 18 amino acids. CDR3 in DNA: TGTGCCATCAGTGAGTCGATACTAGCGGGAGTTGGCCAAGAGACCCAGTACTTC. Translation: CAISESILAGVGQETQYF.

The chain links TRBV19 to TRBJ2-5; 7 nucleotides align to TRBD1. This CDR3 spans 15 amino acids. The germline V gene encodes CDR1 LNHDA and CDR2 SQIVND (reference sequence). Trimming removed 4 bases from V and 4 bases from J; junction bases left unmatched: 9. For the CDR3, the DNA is TGTGCCAGTAGTAGTTACGACAGGGAGAGAGAGACCCAGTACTTC. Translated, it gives CASSSYDRERETQYF.